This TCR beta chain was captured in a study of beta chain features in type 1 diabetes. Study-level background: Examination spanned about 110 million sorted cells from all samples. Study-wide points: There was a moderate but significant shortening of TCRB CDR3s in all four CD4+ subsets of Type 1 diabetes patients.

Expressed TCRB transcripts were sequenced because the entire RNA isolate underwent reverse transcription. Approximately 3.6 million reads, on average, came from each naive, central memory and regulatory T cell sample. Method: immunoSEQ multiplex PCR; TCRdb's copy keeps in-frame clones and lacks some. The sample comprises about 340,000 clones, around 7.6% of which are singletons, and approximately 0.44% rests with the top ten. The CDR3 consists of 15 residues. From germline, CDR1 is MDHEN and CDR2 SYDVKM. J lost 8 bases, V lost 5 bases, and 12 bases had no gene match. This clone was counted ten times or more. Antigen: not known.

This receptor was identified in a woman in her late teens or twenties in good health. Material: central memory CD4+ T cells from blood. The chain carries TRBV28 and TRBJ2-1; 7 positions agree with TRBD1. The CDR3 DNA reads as TGTGCCAGCAGTGACCCCGCCAGGGGGTGGTATGAGCAGTTCTTC. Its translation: CASSDPARGWYEQFF.